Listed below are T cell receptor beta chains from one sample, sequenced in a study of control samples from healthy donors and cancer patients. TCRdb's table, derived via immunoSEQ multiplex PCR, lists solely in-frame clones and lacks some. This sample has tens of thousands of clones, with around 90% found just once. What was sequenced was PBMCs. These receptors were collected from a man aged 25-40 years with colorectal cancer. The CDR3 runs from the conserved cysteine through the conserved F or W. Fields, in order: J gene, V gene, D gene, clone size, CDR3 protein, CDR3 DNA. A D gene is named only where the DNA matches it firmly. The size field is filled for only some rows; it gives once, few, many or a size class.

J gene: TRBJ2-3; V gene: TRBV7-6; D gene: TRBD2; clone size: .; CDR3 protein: CASSFSGVLTDTQYF; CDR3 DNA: TGTGCCAGCAGCTTTAGCGGGGTCCTCACAGATACGCAGTATTTT
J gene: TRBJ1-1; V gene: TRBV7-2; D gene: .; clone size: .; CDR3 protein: CASSLGAKTEAFF; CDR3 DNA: TGTGCCAGCAGCTTAGGAGCGAAAACTGAAGCTTTCTTT
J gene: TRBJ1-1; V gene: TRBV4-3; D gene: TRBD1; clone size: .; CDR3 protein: CASSPDRGGEAFF; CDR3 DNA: TGCGCCAGCAGCCCGGACAGGGGCGGGGAAGCTTTCTTT
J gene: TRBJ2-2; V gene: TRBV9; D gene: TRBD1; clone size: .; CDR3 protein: CASSAQGAKTGELFF; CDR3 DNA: TGTGCCAGCAGCGCACAGGGGGCGAAGACCGGGGAGCTGTTTTTT
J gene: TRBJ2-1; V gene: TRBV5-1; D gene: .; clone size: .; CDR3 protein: CASSLDNEQFF; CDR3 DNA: TGCGCCAGCAGCTTGGACAATGAGCAGTTCTTC
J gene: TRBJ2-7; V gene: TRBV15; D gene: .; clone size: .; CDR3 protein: CATRGVDSYEQYF; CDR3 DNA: TGTGCCACCAGGGGTGTGGATTCCTACGAGCAGTACTTC
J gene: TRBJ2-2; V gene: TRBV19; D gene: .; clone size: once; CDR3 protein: CASSISDSHTGELFF; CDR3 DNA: TGTGCCAGTAGTATCTCGGACAGCCACACCGGGGAGCTGTTTTTT
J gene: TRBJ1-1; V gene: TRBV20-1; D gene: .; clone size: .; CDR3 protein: CSAGLETEAFF; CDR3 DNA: TGCAGTGCTGGACTGGAGACTGAAGCTTTCTTT
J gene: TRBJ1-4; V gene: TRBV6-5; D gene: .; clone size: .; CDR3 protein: CASSQDLTQEKLFF; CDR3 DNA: TGTGCCAGCAGCCAGGACCTAACTCAAGAAAAACTGTTTTTT
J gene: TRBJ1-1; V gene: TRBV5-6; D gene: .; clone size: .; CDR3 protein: CASSLTGTNTEAFF; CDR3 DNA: TGTGCCAGCAGCTTGACAGGAACGAACACTGAAGCTTTCTTT
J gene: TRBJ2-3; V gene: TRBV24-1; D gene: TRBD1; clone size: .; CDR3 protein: CATSDTGTGVADTQYF; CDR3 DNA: TGTGCCACCAGTGACACCGGGACAGGGGTAGCAGATACGCAGTATTTT
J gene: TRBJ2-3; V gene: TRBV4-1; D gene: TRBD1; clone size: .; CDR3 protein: CASNPGQGSADTQYF; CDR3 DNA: TGCGCCAGCAATCCGGGACAGGGAAGTGCAGATACGCAGTATTTT
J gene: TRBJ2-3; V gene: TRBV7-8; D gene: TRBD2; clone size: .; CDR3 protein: CASSWTSGGLGGTDTQYF; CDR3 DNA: TGTGCCAGCAGCTGGACTAGCGGGGGGCTTGGAGGCACAGATACGCAGTATTTT
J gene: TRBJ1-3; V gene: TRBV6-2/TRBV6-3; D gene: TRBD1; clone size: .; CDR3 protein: CASSLTGQGNTIYF; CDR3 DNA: TGTGCCAGCAGTCTGACGGGACAGGGAAACACCATATATTTT
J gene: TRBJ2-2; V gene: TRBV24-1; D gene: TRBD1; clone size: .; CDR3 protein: CATSDFGRGPTGELFF; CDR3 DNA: TGTGCCACCAGTGATTTTGGCAGGGGGCCTACCGGGGAGCTGTTTTTT
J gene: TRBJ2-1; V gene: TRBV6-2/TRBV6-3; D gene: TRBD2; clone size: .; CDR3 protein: CASSGGGWDNEQFF; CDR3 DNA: TGTGCCAGCAGCGGGGGGGGCTGGGACAATGAGCAGTTCTTC
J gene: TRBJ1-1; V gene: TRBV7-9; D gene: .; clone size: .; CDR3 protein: CASSLAEGNTEAFF; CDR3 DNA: TGTGCCAGCAGCTTGGCAGAAGGGAACACTGAAGCTTTCTTT
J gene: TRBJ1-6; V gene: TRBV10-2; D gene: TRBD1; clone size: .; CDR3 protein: CASSEGQTGENSPLHF; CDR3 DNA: TGCGCCAGCAGCGAGGGACAGACGGGCGAAAATTCACCCCTCCACTTT
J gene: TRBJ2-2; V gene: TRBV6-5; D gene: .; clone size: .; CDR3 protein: CASSWVAASNTGELFF; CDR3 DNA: TGTGCCAGCAGTTGGGTGGCAGCCTCGAACACCGGGGAGCTGTTTTTT
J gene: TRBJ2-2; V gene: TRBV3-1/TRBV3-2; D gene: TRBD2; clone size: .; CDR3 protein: CASSQSGLAGSGELFF; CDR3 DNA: TGTGCCAGCAGCCAGTCGGGACTAGCGGGGTCGGGGGAGCTGTTTTTT
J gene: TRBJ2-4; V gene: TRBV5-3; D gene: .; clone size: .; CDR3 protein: CARQNSRDGNIQYF; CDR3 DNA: TGTGCCAGACAAAACTCACGCGACGGTAACATTCAGTACTTC
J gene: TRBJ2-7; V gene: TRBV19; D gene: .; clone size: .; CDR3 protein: CASSMTTGTSPYEQYF; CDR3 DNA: TGTGCCAGTAGTATGACCACCGGGACATCCCCCTACGAGCAGTACTTC
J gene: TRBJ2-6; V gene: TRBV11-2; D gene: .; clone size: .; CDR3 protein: CASRGLISGANVLTF; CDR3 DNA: TGTGCCAGCAGGGGGCTTATATCTGGGGCCAACGTCCTGACTTTC
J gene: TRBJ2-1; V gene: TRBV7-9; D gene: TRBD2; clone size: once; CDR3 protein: CASSPGLAGADEQFF; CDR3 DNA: TGTGCCAGCAGCCCGGGACTAGCGGGGGCCGATGAGCAGTTCTTC
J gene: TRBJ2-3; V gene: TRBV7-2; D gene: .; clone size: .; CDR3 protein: CASSLANPSTDTQYF; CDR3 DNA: TGTGCCAGCAGCTTAGCGAACCCTAGCACAGATACGCAGTATTTT
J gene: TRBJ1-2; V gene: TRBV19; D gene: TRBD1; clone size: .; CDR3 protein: CASSQQGDTYGYTF; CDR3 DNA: TGTGCCAGTAGTCAGCAGGGGGACACCTATGGCTACACCTTC
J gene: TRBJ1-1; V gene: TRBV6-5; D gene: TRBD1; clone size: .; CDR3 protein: CASRQGMNTEAFF; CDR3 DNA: TGTGCCAGTCGACAGGGAATGAACACTGAAGCTTTCTTT
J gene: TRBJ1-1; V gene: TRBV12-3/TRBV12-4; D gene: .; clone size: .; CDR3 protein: CASILMNTEAFF; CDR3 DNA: TGTGCCAGCATCTTAATGAACACTGAAGCTTTCTTT
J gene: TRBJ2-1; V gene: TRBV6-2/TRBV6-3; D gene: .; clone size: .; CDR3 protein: CASSYFDSEQFF; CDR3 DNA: TGTGCCAGCAGTTACTTTGACAGTGAGCAGTTCTTC
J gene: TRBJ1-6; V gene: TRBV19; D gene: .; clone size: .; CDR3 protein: CASREGTKTTGNSPLHF; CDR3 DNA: TGTGCCAGTAGAGAGGGAACAAAGACTACGGGGAATTCACCCCTCCACTTT
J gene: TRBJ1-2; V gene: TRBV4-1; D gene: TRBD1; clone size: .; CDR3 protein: CASSPSDRDYGYTF; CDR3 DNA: TGCGCCAGCAGCCCGTCAGACAGGGACTATGGCTACACCTTC
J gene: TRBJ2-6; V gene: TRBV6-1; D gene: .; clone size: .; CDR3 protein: CASSDSPAGANVLTF; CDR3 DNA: TGTGCCAGCAGTGACAGTCCAGCCGGGGCCAACGTCCTGACTTTC
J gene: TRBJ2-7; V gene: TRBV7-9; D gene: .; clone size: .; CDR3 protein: CASSLMGLYEQYF; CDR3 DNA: TGTGCCAGCAGCTTAATGGGTCTCTACGAGCAGTACTTC
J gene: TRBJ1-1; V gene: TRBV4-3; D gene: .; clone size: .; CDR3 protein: CASSQDTGYGTEAFF; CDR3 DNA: TGCGCCAGCAGCCAAGATACCGGTTACGGAACTGAAGCTTTCTTT
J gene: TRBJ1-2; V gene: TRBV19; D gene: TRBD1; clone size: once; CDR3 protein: CASSPTTGNGYTF; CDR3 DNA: TGTGCCAGTAGTCCCACGACAGGGAACGGCTACACCTTC
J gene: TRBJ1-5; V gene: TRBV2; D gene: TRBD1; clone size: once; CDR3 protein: CASTVDRSNQPQHF; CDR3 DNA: TGTGCCTCGACGGTGGACAGGTCCAATCAGCCCCAGCATTTT
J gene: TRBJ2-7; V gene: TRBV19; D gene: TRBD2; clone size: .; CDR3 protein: CASSFGGMSYEQYF; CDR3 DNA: TGTGCCAGTAGTTTCGGGGGGATGAGTTACGAGCAGTACTTC
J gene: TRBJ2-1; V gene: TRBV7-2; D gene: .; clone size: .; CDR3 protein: CASSLTPDGNEQFF; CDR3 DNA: TGTGCCAGCAGCCTTACCCCCGATGGGAATGAGCAGTTCTTC
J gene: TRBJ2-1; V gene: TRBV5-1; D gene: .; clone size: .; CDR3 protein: CASSPPSSYNEQFF; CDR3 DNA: TGCGCCAGCAGCCCCCCCAGCTCCTACAATGAGCAGTTCTTC
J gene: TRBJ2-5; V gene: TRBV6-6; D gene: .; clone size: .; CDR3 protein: CASTQGGAQETQYF; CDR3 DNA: TGTGCCAGCACCCAAGGGGGGGCTCAAGAGACCCAGTACTTC
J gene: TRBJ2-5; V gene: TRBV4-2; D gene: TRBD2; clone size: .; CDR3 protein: CASSQLAGRTETQYF; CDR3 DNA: TGTGCCAGCAGCCAACTAGCGGGGAGGACGGAGACCCAGTACTTC